This record looks at one T cell receptor (beta chain) sequence and its context. The antigen remains unidentified. These data come from a study of cytomegalovirus exposure and HLA in healthy donors. This PCR relied on a set of 60 Vbeta primers and 13 Jbeta primers. In the original processing: It was a later analysis that counted roughly 80 million unique TCR beta chains, of which 9 million to 13 million were shared. The protocol was immunoSEQ multiplex PCR, while the TCRdb copy is restricted to in-frame clones and leaves out a portion. Clone size and V and J calls were adopted from that table, with D and trimming inferred from the DNA. Of some 180,000 clones in the sample, about 9.4% were seen once. Study-wide results and limits: Later analysis suggested links between common viral pathogens and several top significant clusters. Follow-up analysis found HLA locus-dependent TCR association rates, highest for DRB1 and lowest for HLA-C. Other equally common chains were less clonally expanded than HLA-associated TCR beta chains, a later analysis showed.

The germline V and J ends were trimmed by 2 bases and 1 base, with 9 bases remaining between them. CDR3 length: 14 amino acids. CDR1 is SGHRS, CDR2 YFSETQ, per germline. The TCR was taken from a woman under 40 in good health and CMV-seropositive. Sequencing input: PBMCs. The chain employs TRBV5-1 and TRBJ1-1; D possibly corresponds to TRBD1 (6 bases). Here the CDR3 reads CASSFGQTNTEAFF. The DNA of the CDR3 is TGCGCCAGCAGCTTCGGACAGACGAACACTGAAGCTTTCTTT.